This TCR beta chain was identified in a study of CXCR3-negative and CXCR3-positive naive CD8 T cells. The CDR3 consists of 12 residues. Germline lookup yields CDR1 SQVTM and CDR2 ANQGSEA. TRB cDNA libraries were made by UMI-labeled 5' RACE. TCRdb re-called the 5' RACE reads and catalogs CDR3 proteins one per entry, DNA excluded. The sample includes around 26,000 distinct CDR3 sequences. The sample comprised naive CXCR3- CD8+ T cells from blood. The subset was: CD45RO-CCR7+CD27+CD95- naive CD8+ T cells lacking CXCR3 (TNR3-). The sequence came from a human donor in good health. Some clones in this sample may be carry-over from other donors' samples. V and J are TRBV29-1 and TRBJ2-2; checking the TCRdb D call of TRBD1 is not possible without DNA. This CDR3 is CSVHRETGELFF.